This T cell receptor beta chain was documented in a study of beta chain features in type 1 diabetes. Turning to the study itself: Summed over all samples, the examined sorted cells came to about 110 million. General observations from the study: Patients with Type 1 diabetes showed moderately but significantly shorter TCRB CDR3s in all four CD4+ subsets. Comparison showed that naive, central memory and Treg TCRB repertoires appeared more similar among patients than among healthy donors.

cDNA synthesis used the whole RNA isolate, giving expressed TCRB sequences. Sequencing of naive, central memory and regulatory T cell samples gave an average of around 3.8 million reads. TCRdb's copy holds only in-frame clones and misses some; the assay was immunoSEQ multiplex PCR. The sample has about 99,000 clones, roughly 28% seen once. The table lists this clone with a few counts. Its antigen is not known. This clonotype was obtained from a woman younger than 35 with type 1 diabetes. Sequenced sample: central memory CD4+ T cells from blood.

The CDR3 bases are TGTGCCAGCAGTGAAGGGCAGAATACGCAGTATTTT. It is translated as CASSEGQNTQYF. The J gene is TRBJ2-3, the V gene TRBV6-1; D uncertain. V lost 1 base to trimming and J lost 7 bases, with 6 bases between them. This CDR3 spans 12 amino acids. The V gene's germline CDR1 is MNHNS and CDR2 SASEGT.